This T cell receptor (beta chain) was sequenced in a study of monozygotic twins with inflammatory bowel disease. The CDR3 totals 15 residues. Germline values: CDR1 SGHDT, CDR2 YYEEEE. General study results and limits: Findings did not support one strong IBD-associated signal or clonotype. Immunosuppressive treatments differing between patients may have added repertoire variability.

Blood, roughly 2.5 ml, was drawn per donor. Comment on this clonotype: The antigen is unknown.

TCRdb re-called the 5' RACE reads and catalogs CDR3 proteins one per entry, DNA excluded. The sample includes approximately 400,000 distinct CDR3 sequences. The source of this sequence is a human donor with ulcerative colitis or Crohn's disease, or a healthy co-twin of an affected twin (not recorded which). Specimen: blood. The J gene is TRBJ2-7, the V gene TRBV5-6; TCRdb returns TRBD1, unconfirmable since there is no DNA. The CDR3 loop is CASSGRQGPFAEQYF.